Following are 27 T cell receptor beta chains from one sample sequenced in a study of T cell responses to AZD1222 COVID-19 vaccine. Profiled with immunoSEQ multiplex PCR; TCRdb holds only in-frame clones, not every one. The profile shows some 96,000 clones, about 88% of them singletons. The sample consisted of peripheral blood, taken on day 0 of AZD1222 vaccination. The source of these receptors is an adult in good health.

The chain has TRBV5-1 and TRBJ1-3, with TRBD1 as a possible D gene (6 bases). The germline gives CDR1 SGHRS, CDR2 YFSETQ. Between the trimmed V and J ends, which lost 0 bases and 2 bases, there was a span of 12 bases. The CDR3 consists of 16 residues. The CDR3, as DNA: TGCGCCAGCAGCTTGGCCGGGGGGCGAACTGGAAACACCATATATTTT. This translates into CASSLAGGRTGNTIYF.

The V and J genes are TRBV20-1 and TRBJ1-2, with TRBD1 as a possible D gene (5 bases). The CDR3 is made up of 13 amino acids. With 5 bases removed from V and 0 bases from J, the gap between germline ends came to 10 bases. Germline values: CDR1 DFQATT, CDR2 SNEGSKA (reference sequence). This chain's CDR3 is CSAGDSANYGYTF. CDR3 nucleotide sequence: TGCAGTGCTGGTGACAGCGCTAACTATGGCTACACCTTC.

This clone was seen only a few times. J is TRBJ1-5 and V is TRBV6-4; 7 positions match TRBD1. The CDR3 has 13 amino acids. Germline CDR1 and CDR2: MRHNA and SNTAGT. V was pared by 3 bases and J by 7 bases, with 3 bases of the junction left unmatched. For the CDR3, the DNA is TGTGCCAGCAGTGAAGGCAGGGGGCAGCCCCAGCATTTT. Encoded protein: CASSEGRGQPQHF.

This clone was picked up one time. CDR3 loop: CASTSLEDYTGELFF. DNA of the CDR3: TGTGCCAGTACCTCACTCGAAGATTACACCGGGGAGCTGTTTTTT. J is TRBJ2-2 and V is TRBV19; unclear D gene. This CDR3 is 15 amino acids long. Germline-derived CDR1 and CDR2 are LNHDA and SQIVND (reference sequence). The germline V and J ends were trimmed by 7 bases and 3 bases, with 15 bases remaining between them. Drawing the rest from reference TRBV19 and TRBJ2-2, the complete variable domain is DGGITQSPKYLFRKEGQNVTLSCEQNLNHDAMYWYRQDPGQGLRLIYYSQIVNDFQKGDIAEGYSVSREKKESFPLTVTSAQKNPTAFYLCASTSLEDYTGELFFGEGSRLTVL.

This chain links TRBV7-2 with TRBJ2-2; D remains unclear. This CDR3 spans 14 amino acids. Germline V gives CDR1 SGHTA, CDR2 FQGNSA. The V gene lost 1 base and the J gene lost 6 bases, with 9 bases spanning the gap. In DNA form, the CDR3 reads TGTGCCAGCAGCTTAGATGGGTCCCCCGGGGAGCTGTTTTTT. Protein sequence: CASSLDGSPGELFF.

The CDR3 coding sequence is TGTGCCAGCAGCCCGGGGAGAGGAGGGGGAAAACTGTTTTTT. Translated: CASSPGRGGGKLFF. The chain joins TRBV11-3 to TRBJ1-4, with a tentative D call TRBD1 (6 bases). The germline gives CDR1 SGHNT, CDR2 YENEEA. V lost 5 bases to trimming and J lost 10 bases, with 17 bases between them. The CDR3 spans 14 residues. The full variable domain, completed using reference TRBV11-3 and TRBJ1-4, is EAGVVQSPRYKIIEKKQPVAFWCNPISGHNTLYWYLQNLGQGPELLIRYENEEAVDDSQLPKDRFSAERLKGVDSTLKIQPAELGDSAVYLCASSPGRGGGKLFFGSGTQLSVL.

This sequence joins TRBV11-3 and TRBJ2-5; D not certain. Germline CDR1 reads SGHNT; CDR2 reads YENEEA. Trimming removed 0 bases at V and 5 bases at J, with 16 bases between. This CDR3 has 16 residues. This CDR3 is CASSLDLGRVLETQYF. The CDR3 DNA reads TGTGCCAGCAGCTTAGATCTAGGTCGGGTTCTGGAGACCCAGTACTTC.

The rearrangement links TRBV19 to TRBJ1-3; possible D gene TRBD1, 5 bases. V gave up 4 bases and J gave up 0 bases, with 16 bases separating them. The CDR3 totals 17 residues. Germline CDR1 LNHDA, CDR2 SQIVND (reference sequence). In DNA form, the CDR3 reads TGTGCCAGTAGTACCCTACGGGACCCAGACTCTGGAAACACCATATATTTT. As protein: CASSTLRDPDSGNTIYF.

The rearrangement links TRBV10-3 to TRBJ2-1; 15 bases agree with TRBD2. The CDR3 runs to 18 residues. Germline V lookup: CDR1 ENHRY, CDR2 SYGVKD. J lost 7 bases, V lost 2 bases, and 9 bases had no gene match. The CDR3 DNA follows: TGTGCCATCAGTGAGACCTGGACTAGCGGGGGGGCAGGGAATGAGCAGTTCTTC. It yields the protein CAISETWTSGGAGNEQFF.

The J gene is TRBJ2-1, the V gene TRBV9; 7 bases line up with TRBD1. The CDR3 runs to 14 residues. CDR1 and CDR2 from the germline V gene are SGDLS and YYNGEE. J lost 2 bases, V lost 7 bases, and 6 bases had no gene match. The CDR3 nucleotides are TGTGCCAGCGTCCGGGACAGTACCTACAATGAGCAGTTCTTC. Protein: CASVRDSTYNEQFF.

The gene calls are TRBV7-6 and TRBJ2-5; a possible D gene is TRBD2 (5 bases). The length of the CDR3 is 16 residues. V lost 6 bases to trimming and J lost 2 bases, with 19 bases between them. Germline V gene lookup returns CDR1 SGHVS and CDR2 FNYEAQ. CDR3 coding DNA: TGTGCCAGCAGTCCGCCGAATCCGGGAAAACAAGAGACCCAGTACTTC. Translated: CASSPPNPGKQETQYF.

V usage is TRBV19 and J usage is TRBJ1-5, with D hard to call. CDR3 length: 15 amino acids. V lost 5 bases and J 3 bases, leaving 14 bases between the germline ends. Germline loops: CDR1 LNHDA, CDR2 SQIVND (reference sequence). CDR3 sequence: CASSLGGAPNQPQHF. CDR3 coding DNA: TGTGCCAGTAGTCTAGGCGGAGCCCCCAATCAGCCCCAGCATTTT.

The V call is TRBV10-1, the J call TRBJ1-1; no clear D gene. There are 12 residues in the CDR3. Germline loops: CDR1 WNHNN, CDR2 SYGVQD (reference sequence). Trimming removed 2 bases at V and 8 bases at J, with 9 bases between. The DNA for the CDR3 is TGCGCCAGCAGTGAGATGGACCGCGAAGCTTTCTTT. Its protein product is CASSEMDREAFF.

V is TRBV6-5 and J is TRBJ1-2; TRBD1 is a possible D gene (5 bases). From germline, CDR1 is MNHEY and CDR2 SVGAGI. The ends were cut back, 2 bases at V and 4 bases at J, with 11 bases in the middle. The CDR3 spans 14 residues. This CDR3 reads CASSYDSRGYGYTF. The CDR3 bases are TGTGCCAGCAGTTACGACAGCCGGGGCTATGGCTACACCTTC.

In the case of this clone: A much larger clone lies one base from this, so it may be a read error. The V call is TRBV11-3, the J call TRBJ1-1; possibly TRBD1 for D (6 bases). Looked up from germline, CDR1 is SGHNT and CDR2 is YENEEA. V dropped 4 bases and J dropped 4 bases, with 13 bases sitting between them. This CDR3 is 14 amino acids long. The CDR3 reads CASSSIGGFTEAFF. CDR3 nucleotides: TGTGCCAGCAGCTCGATAGGGGGGTTCACTGAAGCTTTCTTT. The complete variable domain, with remaining parts taken from reference TRBV11-3 and TRBJ1-1, reads EAGVVQSPRYKIIEKKQPVAFWCNPISGHNTLYWYLQNLGQGPELLIRYENEEAVDDSQLPKDRFSAERLKGVDSTLKIQPAELGDSAVYLCASSSIGGFTEAFFGQGTRLTVV.

The chain is built from TRBV5-1 and TRBJ2-5, with D perhaps matching TRBD2 (6 bases). The J call may be mistaken, given a closer DNA end match to TRBJ2-7. This CDR3 is built from 15 residues. In germline, CDR1 is SGHRS, CDR2 YFSETQ. The CDR3 coding sequence is TGCGCCAGCAGCTTGGCCATGGAGGGGACCCACGAGCAGTACTTC. Translated, it gives CASSLAMEGTHEQYF.

The V gene is TRBV19, the J gene TRBJ1-5; D gene uncertain. Trimming shortened V by 4 bases and J by 8 bases, and 12 bases separated the two germline ends. Germline lookup yields CDR1 LNHDA and CDR2 SQIVND (reference sequence). The CDR3 is 13 residues long. The CDR3: CASSKVLWEPQHF. The CDR3 DNA follows: TGTGCCAGTAGTAAAGTACTCTGGGAGCCCCAGCATTTT.

This clone was detected only once. The chain has TRBV19 and TRBJ1-2; D remains unclear. V lost 3 bases to trimming and J lost 5 bases, with 10 bases between them. Germline loops: CDR1 LNHDA, CDR2 SQIVND (reference sequence). This CDR3 region has 13 residues. Here the CDR3 reads CASSMGSSYGYTF. The CDR3 DNA follows: TGTGCCAGTAGTATGGGCTCGTCTTATGGCTACACCTTC. The full variable domain, with the rest looked up from reference TRBV19 and TRBJ1-2, is DGGITQSPKYLFRKEGQNVTLSCEQNLNHDAMYWYRQDPGQGLRLIYYSQIVNDFQKGDIAEGYSVSREKKESFPLTVTSAQKNPTAFYLCASSMGSSYGYTFGSGTRLTVV.

The genes are TRBV2 and TRBJ1-5; D is unclear. Deletions cut 5 bases from V and 1 base from J, with 12 bases between. Germline-derived CDR1 and CDR2 are SNHLY and FYNNEI. The CDR3 has 15 residues. In DNA, the CDR3 is TGTGCCAGCAGTCCCGGGGTCAGGAGCAATCAGCCCCAGCATTTT. Its protein is CASSPGVRSNQPQHF.

The chain employs TRBV7-2 and TRBJ1-2; D may be TRBD1 (6 bases). Germline V gives CDR1 SGHTA, CDR2 FQGNSA. Trimming cost V 5 bases and J 5 bases, with 12 bases left between them. The CDR3 is 13 residues long. The CDR3 spells CASSPDREYGYTF. CDR3 in DNA: TGTGCCAGCAGCCCGGACAGAGAATATGGCTACACCTTC.

The CDR3 nucleotides read TGCAGCCTCTGGACACTCTATGGCTACACCTTC. This sequence encodes CSLWTLYGYTF. V and J are TRBV29-1 and TRBJ1-2, with D perhaps TRBD1 (5 bases). The CDR3 is 11 amino acids. CDR1 and CDR2 (germline): SQVTM, ANQGSEA. V was shortened by 8 bases and J by 4 bases, with 11 bases between the two germline ends.

The rearrangement links TRBV9 to TRBJ2-5; D may be TRBD1 (6 bases). Trimming took off 3 bases at V and 0 bases at J, with 12 bases between the two ends. CDR1 and CDR2 (germline): SGDLS, YYNGEE. CDR3 length equals 15 residues. The CDR3 nucleotides are TGTGCCAGCAGCGGAGTAACAGGGAACCAAGAGACCCAGTACTTC. Translation gives CASSGVTGNQETQYF.

This clone was found once. Other DNA sequences within the sample encode an identical CDR3. CDR3 DNA sequence: TGTGCCAGCAGAAACAGGGGGAGTGGTGAAAAACTGTTTTTT. Translated: CASRNRGSGEKLFF. This chain joins TRBV28 and TRBJ1-4; 8 bases align to TRBD1. This CDR3 spans 14 amino acids. Unmatched junction bases numbered 7, after V lost 6 bases and J lost 7 bases. CDR1 MDHEN and CDR2 SYDVKM come from the germline V gene.

The J gene is TRBJ1-3, the V gene TRBV3-1 (or the pseudogene TRBV3-2), with a possible D match to TRBD1 (5 bases). V was shortened by 5 bases and J by 4 bases, with 24 bases between the two germline ends. Germline V gene lookup returns CDR1 LGHDT and CDR2 YNNKEL (reference sequence). The CDR3 spans 18 residues. The CDR3 nucleotides read TGTGCCAGCAGCGGAACTCCCGGGACGGTGGGCCTCGGAAACACCATATATTTT. Translated: CASSGTPGTVGLGNTIYF.

V is TRBV2 and J is TRBJ1-1; a possible D gene is TRBD1 (6 bases). Germline V gene sequence: CDR1 SNHLY, CDR2 FYNNEI. Trimming removed 4 bases from V and 1 base from J, with 10 bases in between. The CDR3 sequence is 14 residues long. The CDR3 protein is CASSADRGNTEAFF. In DNA, the CDR3 is TGTGCCAGCAGTGCGGACAGAGGGAACACTGAAGCTTTCTTT.

The gene calls are TRBV11-3 and TRBJ1-1; D uncertain. The CDR3 spans 14 residues. Germline V gene data show CDR1 as SGHNT and CDR2 as YENEEA. Between the trimmed V and J ends, which lost 5 bases and 0 bases, there was a span of 10 bases. CDR3 in DNA: TGTGCCAGCAGCCCCAGACGGCTGAACACTGAAGCTTTCTTT. It specifies CASSPRRLNTEAFF.

V and J are TRBV7-3 and TRBJ2-1; 8 nucleotides align to TRBD2. Germline CDR1 reads SGHTA; CDR2 reads FQGTGA. This CDR3 is 15 amino acids long. V lost 4 bases and J lost 3; bases outside the gene matches: 5. The chain's CDR3 is CASSSGLANYNEQFF. In DNA, the CDR3 is TGTGCCAGCAGCTCCGGACTAGCTAACTACAATGAGCAGTTCTTC.